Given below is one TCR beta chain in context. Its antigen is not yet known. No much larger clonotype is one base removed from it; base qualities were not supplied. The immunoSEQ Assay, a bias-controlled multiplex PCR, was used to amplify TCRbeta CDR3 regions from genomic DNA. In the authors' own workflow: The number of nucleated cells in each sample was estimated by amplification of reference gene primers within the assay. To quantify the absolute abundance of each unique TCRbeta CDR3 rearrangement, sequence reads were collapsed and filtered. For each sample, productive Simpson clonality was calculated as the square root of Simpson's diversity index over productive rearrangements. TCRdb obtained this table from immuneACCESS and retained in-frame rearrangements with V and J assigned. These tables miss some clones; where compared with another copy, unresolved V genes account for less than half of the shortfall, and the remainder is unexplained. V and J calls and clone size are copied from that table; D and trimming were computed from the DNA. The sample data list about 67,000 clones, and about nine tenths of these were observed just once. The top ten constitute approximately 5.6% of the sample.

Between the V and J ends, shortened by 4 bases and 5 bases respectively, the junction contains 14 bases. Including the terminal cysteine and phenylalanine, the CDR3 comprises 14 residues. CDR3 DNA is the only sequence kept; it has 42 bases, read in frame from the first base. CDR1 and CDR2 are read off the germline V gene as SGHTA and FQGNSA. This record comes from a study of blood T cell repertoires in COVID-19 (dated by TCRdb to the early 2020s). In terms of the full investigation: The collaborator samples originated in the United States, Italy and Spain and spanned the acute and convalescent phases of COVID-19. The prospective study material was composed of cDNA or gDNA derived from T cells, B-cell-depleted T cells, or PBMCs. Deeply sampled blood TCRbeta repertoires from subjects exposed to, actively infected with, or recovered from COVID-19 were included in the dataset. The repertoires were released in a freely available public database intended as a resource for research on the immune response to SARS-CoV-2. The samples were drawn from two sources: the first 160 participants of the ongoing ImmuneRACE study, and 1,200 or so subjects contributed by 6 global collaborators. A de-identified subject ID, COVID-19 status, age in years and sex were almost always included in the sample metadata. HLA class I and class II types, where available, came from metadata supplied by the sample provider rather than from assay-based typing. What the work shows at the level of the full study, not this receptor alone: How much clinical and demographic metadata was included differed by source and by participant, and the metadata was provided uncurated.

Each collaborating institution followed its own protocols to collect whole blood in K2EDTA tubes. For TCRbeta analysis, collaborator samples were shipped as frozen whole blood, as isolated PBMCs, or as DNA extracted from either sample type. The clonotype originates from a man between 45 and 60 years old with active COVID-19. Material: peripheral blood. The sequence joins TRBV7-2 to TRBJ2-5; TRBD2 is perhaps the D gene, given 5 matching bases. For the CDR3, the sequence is CASSYTAAGETQYF. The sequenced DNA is TGTGCCAGCAGCTACACAGCGGCTGGGGAGACCCAGTACTTC.